This TCR beta chain was identified during a study of blood T cell repertoires in COVID-19. At the level of the study: In each case, the material was cDNA or gDNA derived from T cells, B-cell-depleted T cells, or PBMCs.

TCRdb's table, derived via immunoSEQ multiplex PCR, lists solely in-frame clones and lacks some. Among under 400,000 clones listed, approximately 89% were seen once. A Seattle source enrolled patients during active infection and followed them longitudinally. The sequenced material came from peripheral blood. This receptor was obtained from a woman aged 60-70 years with COVID-19, enrolled during active disease.

Here the CDR3 reads CAWNQGRGELFF. DNA for the CDR3: TGTGCCTGGAACCAGGGAAGGGGTGAACTGTTTTTT. The chain recombines TRBV30 with TRBJ1-4, with D tentatively TRBD1 (5 bases). V was pared by 4 bases and J by 12 bases, with 15 bases between. The CDR3 spans 12 residues. Germline lookup yields CDR1 GTSNPN and CDR2 SVGIG (reference sequence).